This T cell receptor (beta chain) was observed in a study of blood T cell repertoires in COVID-19. At the level of the study: From T cells, B-cell-depleted T cells, or PBMCs came the material, which was cDNA or gDNA.

In the original processing: Estimation of nucleated cell counts relied on the amplification of reference gene primers. Using immunoSEQ multiplex PCR, the repertoire was profiled, and TCRdb retains in-frame clones only, with some absent. Clonal size and the V and J genes are those of that table, whereas D and trimming came from the DNA. The profile covers under 200,000 clones, with over 75% appearing a single time and approximately 13% taken by the ten largest. Specimen: peripheral blood. This receptor was obtained from a man between 65 and 85 years old who had recovered from COVID-19.

CDR3 DNA sequence: TGCAGCGCCGCCCCATCGGGGACAGGGTTGGCAGATACGCAGTATTTT. The encoded protein is CSAAPSGTGLADTQYF. V is TRBV29-1 and J is TRBJ2-3; 9 nucleotides align to TRBD1. The germline V gene encodes CDR1 SQVTM and CDR2 ANQGSEA. This CDR3 has 16 residues. The trim removed 7 bases at V and 4 bases at J, leaving 15 bases unmatched.